Sequencing of this T cell receptor (beta chain) was carried out in a study of metastatic and nonmetastatic thyroid tumors. The entire patient cohort was treatment-naive prior to thyroid surgery. This clone was observed a few times. CDR3 length: 15 residues. J lost 4 bases, V lost 6 bases, and 10 bases had no gene match. Germline V CDR1 and CDR2: MNHNS, SASEGT. Via MiXCR, TCRdb re-called the PCR reads. The repertoire holds tens of thousands of clones, with approximately 10% as singletons. Sequencing used blood. The source is a female donor with papillary thyroid cancer or a benign thyroid nodule (not recorded which). Some clones in this sample may be carry-over from other donors' samples. The V and J genes are TRBV6-1 and TRBJ2-7; TRBD2 matches at 9 bases. In DNA, the CDR3 is TGTGCCAGCAGACTTTTTAGCGGGAGCAAGTACGAGCAGTACTTC. This codes for CASRLFSGSKYEQYF.